These T cell receptor beta chains were read from a single sample in a study of T cell responses to AZD1222 COVID-19 vaccine. Sequencing was performed with immunoSEQ multiplex PCR; in TCRdb, only in-frame clones are kept and a portion is missing. The table shows 85,000 to 100,000 clones, with roughly 92% occurring only once. The sample consisted of peripheral blood, taken 28 days after the second AZD1222 dose. The source of these receptors is an adult who received the AZD1222 COVID-19 vaccine. The CDR3 runs from the conserved cysteine through the conserved F or W. D genes are given only for firm matches. For some rows the clone size is stated as once, few or many, or as a class when expanded; others skip it.

j_call v_call clone_size d_call cdr3_aa cdr3_nt
TRBJ1-1 TRBV7-2 - - CASSTQGRTEAFF TGTGCCAGCAGCACACAGGGAAGAACTGAAGCTTTCTTT
TRBJ1-1 TRBV12-5 few - CASGFNTEAFF TGTGCTAGTGGTTTTAACACTGAAGCTTTCTTT
TRBJ1-3 TRBV28 - - CASSLQVRSGNTIYF TGTGCCAGCAGTTTACAGGTCCGCTCTGGAAACACCATATATTTT
TRBJ1-1 TRBV30 - - CAWSVGGQSEAFF TGTGCCTGGAGTGTAGGGGGGCAGTCTGAAGCTTTCTTT
TRBJ1-2 TRBV2 - - CASRPVLNYGYTF TGTGCCAGCAGACCGGTTCTTAACTATGGCTACACCTTC
TRBJ1-2 TRBV5-5 - TRBD1 CASSPPGQGWGYTF TGTGCCAGCAGCCCACCGGGACAGGGATGGGGCTACACCTTC
TRBJ2-1 TRBV18 - TRBD1 CASSRGQGREFF TGTGCCAGCTCACGAGGACAGGGAAGAGAGTTCTTC
TRBJ2-2 TRBV10-1 - TRBD2 CASSDRTSGSGELFF TGCGCCAGCAGTGACCGGACTAGCGGGAGCGGGGAGCTGTTTTTT
TRBJ2-1 TRBV3-1/TRBV3-2 - TRBD2 CASSQGSGRAQFF TGTGCCAGCAGCCAAGGCAGCGGGAGGGCCCAGTTCTTC
TRBJ2-3 TRBV30 - - CAWSIHTGTGSNTQYF TGTGCCTGGAGTATACACACAGGGACTGGGTCGAATACGCAGTATTTT
TRBJ1-3 TRBV18 - - CASSPNGLEPGNTIYF TGTGCCAGCTCGCCTAATGGACTTGAGCCCGGAAACACCATATATTTT
TRBJ1-4 TRBV27 - - CASRGSSPGVYTNEKLFF TGTGCCAGCCGCGGGTCCAGTCCAGGAGTGTACACAAATGAAAAACTGTTTTTT
TRBJ2-3 TRBV19 - - CASSILTGTRGTDTQYF TGTGCCAGTAGTATATTAACCGGAACGAGGGGCACAGATACGCAGTATTTT
TRBJ1-4 TRBV7-9 - - CASSQGSFANEKLFF TGTGCCAGCAGCCAAGGGTCTTTCGCTAATGAAAAACTGTTTTTT
TRBJ1-4 TRBV5-4 - - CASSLGGGFAEKLFF TGTGCCAGCAGCTTGGGCGGAGGGTTTGCTGAAAAACTGTTTTTT
TRBJ1-2 TRBV2 - - CASSERDYGYTF TGTGCCAGCAGTGAACGCGACTATGGCTACACCTTC
TRBJ1-1 TRBV24-1 - - CATSEAVNTEAFF TGTGCCACCAGCGAAGCAGTGAACACTGAAGCTTTCTTT
TRBJ1-6 TRBV7-2 once - CASSLPGDSPLHF TGTGCCAGCAGCCTACCGGGGGACTCACCCCTCCACTTT
TRBJ1-1 TRBV3-1/TRBV3-2 - TRBD1 CASSPRQGRDVNTEAFF TGTGCCAGCAGCCCGAGACAGGGGAGGGATGTCAACACTGAAGCTTTCTTT
TRBJ1-1 TRBV19 - - CASSIVPDTEAFF TGTGCCAGTAGTATTGTCCCGGACACTGAAGCTTTCTTT
TRBJ2-3 TRBV5-4 - TRBD1 CASSPRTGGDTQYF TGTGCCAGCAGCCCACGGACAGGAGGAGATACGCAGTATTTT
TRBJ1-5 TRBV19 - - CASSIQVNQPQHF TGTGCCAGTAGTATACAGGTCAATCAGCCCCAGCATTTT
TRBJ1-5 TRBV5-1 - - CASSLGAGGSNQPQHF TGCGCCAGCAGCTTGGGCGCGGGGGGTAGCAATCAGCCCCAGCATTTT
TRBJ2-2 TRBV27 - - CASSLIGARPGELFF TGTGCCAGCAGTTTGATTGGAGCGCGACCCGGGGAGCTGTTTTTT
TRBJ1-2 TRBV6-5 - - CASSGQRDAYGYTF TGTGCCAGCAGCGGGCAGAGGGATGCCTATGGCTACACCTTC
TRBJ2-5 TRBV27 - - CASSLSRGSTQETQYF TGTGCCAGCAGTTTATCCAGAGGGTCGACTCAAGAGACCCAGTACTTC
TRBJ2-3 TRBV18 - TRBD1 CASSPPTGSKDTQYF TGTGCCAGCTCACCCCCGACAGGGTCCAAAGATACGCAGTATTTT
TRBJ2-5 TRBV7-9 - - CASSSRGGIETQYF TGTGCCAGCAGCTCTCGCGGGGGCATAGAGACCCAGTACTTC
TRBJ1-4 TRBV19 - - CASSRGVNEKLFF TGTGCCAGTAGTAGGGGGGTTAATGAAAAACTGTTTTTT
TRBJ1-5 TRBV5-8 - - CASSLGTDSNQPQHF TGTGCCAGCAGCTTGGGGACCGATAGCAATCAGCCCCAGCATTTT
TRBJ1-5 TRBV19 - TRBD1 CASSSGTGVNQPQHF TGTGCCAGTAGCTCCGGGACAGGGGTCAATCAGCCCCAGCATTTT
TRBJ1-3 TRBV5-1 - TRBD1 CASSFLGQGGNTIYF TGCGCCAGCAGCTTTCTTGGACAGGGAGGAAACACCATATATTTT
TRBJ2-3 TRBV15 - - CATSFGTADTDTQYF TGTGCCACCAGCTTTGGGACGGCGGACACAGATACGCAGTATTTT
TRBJ1-6 TRBV6-5 - - CASSYGGGDSPLHF TGTGCCAGCAGTTACGGGGGGGGTGATTCACCCCTCCACTTT
TRBJ2-2 TRBV7-8 - TRBD1 CASSPHRDRNTGELFF TGTGCCAGCAGCCCACACCGGGACAGGAACACCGGGGAGCTGTTTTTT
TRBJ2-7 TRBV7-9 - - CASSFNSYEQYF TGTGCCAGCAGCTTTAACAGCTACGAGCAGTACTTC
TRBJ1-5 TRBV28 - - CASSSPSDHTRGQPQHF TGTGCCAGCAGTTCCCCATCGGACCATACGCGGGGACAGCCCCAGCATTTT
TRBJ1-1 TRBV19 few - CASSIEGSGNTEAFF TGTGCCAGTAGTATAGAGGGGAGTGGCAACACTGAAGCTTTCTTT
TRBJ2-7 TRBV5-1 - - CASSTDTGWGEQYF TGCGCCAGCAGCACAGACACGGGATGGGGCGAGCAGTACTTC
TRBJ2-2 TRBV6-5 - - CASKLDGNTGELFF TGTGCCAGCAAGTTGGACGGGAACACCGGGGAGCTGTTTTTT
TRBJ2-4 TRBV27 few - CASSANRVAKNIQYF TGTGCCAGCAGTGCGAACAGGGTAGCCAAAAACATTCAGTACTTC
TRBJ2-2 TRBV5-4 - - CASTVLRGSDPANTGELFF TGTGCCAGCACTGTTTTACGGGGGTCGGACCCTGCGAACACCGGGGAGCTGTTTTTT
TRBJ2-3 TRBV29-1 - TRBD2 CSVRTSGASTDTQYF TGCAGCGTGAGGACTAGCGGGGCAAGCACAGATACGCAGTATTTT
TRBJ1-2 TRBV9 - - CASSVGTLYGYTF TGTGCCAGCAGCGTGGGGACACTGTATGGCTACACCTTC
TRBJ2-2 TRBV27 - TRBD1 CASSTGGANTGELFF TGTGCCAGCAGTACAGGGGGCGCGAACACCGGGGAGCTGTTTTTT
TRBJ1-3 TRBV28 - - CASSLLAPSSGNTIYF TGTGCCAGCAGTTTATTAGCCCCGAGCTCTGGAAACACCATATATTTT
TRBJ2-5 TRBV7-9 - - CASSSWTAQETQYF TGTGCCAGCAGCTCCTGGACAGCTCAAGAGACCCAGTACTTC
TRBJ2-3 TRBV21-1 - - CASSKGDGTDTQYF TGTGCCAGCAGCAAGGGTGACGGGACAGATACGCAGTATTTT